Below, 17 T cell receptor beta chains from the same sample are listed, as sequenced in a study of blood T cell repertoires in COVID-19. Libraries were prepared by immunoSEQ multiplex PCR; TCRdb keeps only in-frame clonotypes and omits some of them. This sample has 200,000 or so clones, with 85% found just once. The sequenced sample was peripheral blood. The receptor set was obtained from a person between 65 and 79 years old with COVID-19, enrolled during active disease.

The chain uses TRBV28 and TRBJ2-7, with D hard to call. Deletions cut 5 bases from V and 3 bases from J, with 8 bases between. This CDR3 has 12 amino acids. CDR1 MDHEN and CDR2 SYDVKM come from the germline V gene. The CDR3 bases are TGTGCCAGCAGTCCATCCTACTACGAGCAGTACTTC. Its protein product is CASSPSYYEQYF.

The rearrangement uses TRBV6-2 or TRBV6-3 and TRBJ2-7; a possible D gene is TRBD2 (6 bases). Trimming stripped 6 bases from V and 6 bases from J, with 21 bases between. The length of the CDR3 is 15 residues. The germline gives CDR1 MNHEY, CDR2 SVGEGT. CDR3 protein: CASRYRTTPEREQYF. CDR3 bases: TGTGCCAGCAGGTACCGGACTACCCCTGAGCGCGAGCAGTACTTC.

This clone has a handful of counts. This chain uses TRBV19 with TRBJ1-5, with D tentatively TRBD1 (5 bases). Trimming took off 3 bases at V and 4 bases at J, with 16 bases between the two ends. This CDR3 contains 16 residues. Germline V lookup: CDR1 LNHDA, CDR2 SQIVND (reference sequence). Here the CDR3 reads CASSILQGGANQPQHF. Here the CDR3 DNA reads TGTGCCAGTAGTATTCTCCAGGGTGGGGCTAATCAGCCCCAGCATTTT.

The chain has TRBV19 and TRBJ1-1; a weak D match, TRBD1 (6 bases). Trimming cost V 3 bases and J 4 bases, with 15 bases left between them. Germline V lookup: CDR1 LNHDA, CDR2 SQIVND (reference sequence). The CDR3 loop spans 15 amino acids. For the CDR3, the DNA is TGTGCCAGTAGTATTCCCCTGGACAGTTTCACTGAAGCTTTCTTT. Translation gives CASSIPLDSFTEAFF. The full variable domain, its missing parts supplied by reference TRBV19 and TRBJ1-1, is DGGITQSPKYLFRKEGQNVTLSCEQNLNHDAMYWYRQDPGQGLRLIYYSQIVNDFQKGDIAEGYSVSREKKESFPLTVTSAQKNPTAFYLCASSIPLDSFTEAFFGQGTRLTVV.

V gene TRBV28 combines with J gene TRBJ1-2, with a tentative D call TRBD1 (5 bases). Germline V gene sequence: CDR1 MDHEN, CDR2 SYDVKM. The CDR3 is 15 residues long. Trimming removed 3 bases from V and 5 bases from J, with 16 bases in between. CDR3 sequence (DNA): TGTGCCAGCAGTTTGACAGACCCTTGGGCGTATGGCTACACCTTC. Translated, it gives CASSLTDPWAYGYTF.

The chain employs TRBV28 and TRBJ1-2, with D unresolved. Germline values: CDR1 MDHEN, CDR2 SYDVKM. There are 15 residues in the CDR3. Trimming left V 2 bases short and J 2 bases short, with 12 bases between. CDR3 in amino acids: CASSLADASNYGYTF. The CDR3 bases are TGTGCCAGCAGTTTAGCGGATGCCTCAAACTATGGCTACACCTTC.

J is TRBJ1-3 and V is TRBV9; D call uncertain. CDR1 and CDR2 (germline): SGDLS, YYNGEE. The CDR3 sequence is 14 residues long. V dropped 0 bases and J dropped 4 bases, with 8 bases sitting between them. CDR3 residues: CASSVARSGNTIYF. The CDR3 region has the DNA TGTGCCAGCAGCGTAGCTCGTTCGGGAAACACCATATATTTT.

This chain uses TRBV7-8 with TRBJ2-7; TRBD2 aligns across 9 bases. The length of the CDR3 is 15 residues. CDR1 and CDR2 (germline): SGHVS, FQNEAQ. V dropped 6 bases and J dropped 3; count of bases not matched to a gene: 9. For the CDR3, the DNA is TGTGCCAGCAGGCTCGCGGGCGGGAGGGACTACGAGCAGTACTTC. It codes for CASRLAGGRDYEQYF.

The chain uses TRBV5-5 and TRBJ2-7, with 9 positions matching TRBD1. This CDR3 has 14 amino acids. Germline values: CDR1 SGHKS, CDR2 YYEKEE (reference sequence). V lost 4 bases and J lost 4; bases outside the gene matches: 6. The CDR3 nucleotides read TGTGCCAGCAGCCCCCGACAGGGGGTGTACGAGCAGTACTTC. It encodes CASSPRQGVYEQYF.

This chain uses TRBV3-1 (or the pseudogene TRBV3-2) with TRBJ1-2; 8 nucleotides match TRBD1. CDR1 is LGHDT and CDR2 is YNNKEL in the germline V gene (reference sequence). Trimming cost V 3 bases and J 3 bases; bases outside gene matches: 12. The CDR3 totals 17 residues. The CDR3 DNA sequence: TGTGCCAGCAGCCACTTCAGCGCAACAGGGGGTTACTATGGCTACACCTTC. Its protein is CASSHFSATGGYYGYTF.

V is TRBV5-1 and J is TRBJ2-7, with TRBD2 identical over 12 bases. From germline, CDR1 is SGHRS and CDR2 YFSETQ. V shed 4 bases, J shed 2 bases, and the junction held 13 bases outside the gene matches. CDR3 length: 18 amino acids. CDR3: CASSHFFPSGGVTYEQYF. Here the CDR3 DNA reads TGCGCCAGCAGCCACTTTTTCCCTAGCGGGGGGGTTACCTACGAGCAGTACTTC.

This chain connects TRBV28 to TRBJ1-5; 7 nucleotides line up with TRBD1. CDR1 and CDR2 (germline): MDHEN, SYDVKM. V lost 5 bases, J lost 9 bases, and 16 bases stayed unmatched. CDR3 size: 16 residues. The CDR3 spells CASSVRQGSQGPPQHF. The DNA for the CDR3 is TGTGCCAGCAGTGTACGACAGGGATCGCAGGGTCCGCCCCAGCATTTT.

The J gene is TRBJ2-3, the V gene TRBV5-4; D is possibly TRBD2 (6 bases). The length of the CDR3 is 16 residues. In germline, CDR1 is SGHNT, CDR2 YYREEE (reference sequence). Trimming took 3 bases from V and 1 from J, leaving 15 bases between them. Written as DNA, the CDR3 is TGTGCCAGCAGCTCCCCCGGGGGTGGACGCACAGATACGCAGTATTTT. This sequence encodes CASSSPGGGRTDTQYF.

This chain joins TRBV2 and TRBJ1-2; 7 positions agree with TRBD1. J gave up 8 bases and V 6 bases, and 9 bases lay outside the gene matches. Germline assignment: CDR1 SNHLY and CDR2 FYNNEI. This CDR3 region has 13 residues. Here the CDR3 DNA reads TGTGCCAGCAGCCCACTACAGGGGCGAGGCTACACCTTC. This translates into CASSPLQGRGYTF.

The CDR3 region is CASSDWVRGKLFF. The CDR3 nucleotides read TGTGCCAGCAGCGACTGGGTTCGGGGAAAACTGTTTTTT. The chain is built from TRBV7-8 and TRBJ1-4; D gene unclear. The length of the CDR3 is 13 residues. In germline, CDR1 is SGHVS, CDR2 FQNEAQ. The V and J ends lost 5 bases and 10 bases respectively, with 14 bases between them.

The chain combines TRBV19 with TRBJ2-7; D is undetermined. The length of the CDR3 is 14 residues. Germline lookup yields CDR1 LNHDA and CDR2 SQIVND (reference sequence). V dropped 5 bases and J dropped 1 base, with 12 bases sitting between them. CDR3 nucleotide sequence: TGTGCCAGTAGTCTAGTCTCGGGTTCCTACGAGCAGTACTTC. It yields the protein CASSLVSGSYEQYF.

The chain is built from TRBV6-5 and TRBJ1-1; 7 bases match TRBD1. With 6 bases clipped from V and 0 bases from J, the junction kept 7 bases outside the gene matches. Per germline, CDR1 MNHEY and CDR2 SVGAGI. The CDR3 sequence is 15 residues long. The CDR3 sequence: CASRPGQIMNTEAFF. CDR3 DNA sequence: TGTGCCAGCAGGCCGGGACAGATAATGAACACTGAAGCTTTCTTT.